This T cell receptor (beta chain) was profiled in a study of CD4 T cell repertoires in COVID-19. This table comes from immunoSEQ multiplex PCR, and its TCRdb copy is limited to in-frame clones, with some not included. The data show some 80,000 clones, with about four fifths seen just once and about 0.58% held by the top ten. The germline V gene has CDR1 SEHNR and CDR2 FQNEAQ (reference sequence). The CDR3 consists of 13 residues. V lost 0 bases and J 6 bases, leaving 8 bases between the germline ends. The sequenced sample was CD4+ T cells from peripheral blood, obtained after recovery from COVID-19. The chain uses TRBV7-9 and TRBJ1-2; weak D call: TRBD1 (5 bases). The receptor's source is a human donor who had COVID-19. CDR3 coding DNA: TGTGCCAGCAGCTTAGCGTCAGGGAATGGCTACACCTTC. Protein product: CASSLASGNGYTF.